Below are 12 T cell receptor beta chains sequenced from a single sample in a study of cytomegalovirus exposure and HLA in healthy donors (dated by TCRdb to the late 2010s). The receptor library was made with the immunoSEQ multiplex PCR assay. The multiplex PCR relied on a mix of 60 forward primers for TCR Vbeta segments and 13 reverse primers for TCR Jbeta segments. The clones in this table, taken by TCRdb from immuneACCESS, are in-frame only. Not every clone is retained; where verified, under half of the shortfall comes from an unresolved V gene, and the cause of the rest is unknown. The sample table lists 210,000 or so clones, 77% of them with a count of one. Approximately 2% of the sample is held by the ten biggest clonotypes. The sample was PBMCs. These receptors were obtained from a woman aged 25-40 years in good health and CMV-seropositive.

This clone was observed a few times. The chain carries TRBV2 and TRBJ1-5, with D possibly matching TRBD1 (5 bases). CDR1 and CDR2 from the germline V gene are SNHLY and FYNNEI. The CDR3 runs 13 residues. The V end lost 4 bases, the J end lost 3 bases, and 7 bases lay between the germline ends. The CDR3 region is CASSGQPNQPQHF. The CDR3 DNA follows: TGTGCCAGCAGTGGACAGCCCAATCAGCCCCAGCATTTT.

This rearrangement joins TRBV11-2 to TRBJ1-2; weak D call: TRBD1 (6 bases). Germline lookup yields CDR1 SGHAT and CDR2 FQNNGV. V lost 5 bases and J lost 1, with 14 bases in between. The CDR3 runs to 15 residues. As DNA, the CDR3 is TGTGCCAGCAGCCCCACGGGGGGGCATAACTATGGCTACACCTTC. This sequence encodes CASSPTGGHNYGYTF.

The CDR3 is CASSQLVGVRGSERETQYF. The DNA of the CDR3 is TGCGCCAGCAGCCAATTGGTGGGCGTGCGGGGGAGCGAGCGGGAGACCCAGTACTTC. The rearrangement joins TRBV4-1 to TRBJ2-5; 7 positions match TRBD2. Germline loops: CDR1 MGHRA, CDR2 YSYEKL. The CDR3 consists of 19 residues. The V and J ends lost 2 bases and 5 bases, in that order; junction bases with no gene match: 20.

The chain carries TRBV29-1 and TRBJ1-1; 7 bases match TRBD1. This CDR3 is built from 13 residues. Trimming at V came to 4 bases and at J to 1 base, leaving 3 bases not matched to a gene. CDR1 is SQVTM, CDR2 ANQGSEA, per germline. The CDR3 protein is CSVATGTNTEAFF. The DNA for the CDR3 is TGCAGCGTTGCGACAGGGACGAACACTGAAGCTTTCTTT.

J is TRBJ1-2 and V is TRBV29-1, with 8 positions matching TRBD1. CDR3 size: 13 residues. V trimming: 7 bases; J trimming: 4 bases; junction bases outside the gene matches: 8. Germline CDR1 SQVTM, CDR2 ANQGSEA. CDR3 coding DNA: TGCAGCGGTGGACAGGGCAGGACCTATGGCTACACCTTC. Protein product: CSGGQGRTYGYTF.

This rearrangement joins TRBV7-9 to TRBJ2-5; 9 bases align to TRBD1. CDR3 length equals 16 residues. Germline assignment: CDR1 SEHNR and CDR2 FQNEAQ (reference sequence). Trimming at V came to 2 bases and at J to 4 bases, leaving 8 bases not matched to a gene. CDR3 DNA sequence: TGTGCCAGCAGCTTAAACCCCCGGGACAGGGTAGAGACCCAGTACTTC. As protein: CASSLNPRDRVETQYF.

V gene TRBV7-9 combines with J gene TRBJ2-3; TRBD1 might be the D (8 bases). This CDR3 region has 14 residues. Deletions cut 10 bases from V and 6 bases from J, with 20 bases between. CDR1 SEHNR and CDR2 FQNEAQ come from the germline V gene (reference sequence). DNA of the CDR3: TGTGCCACCTCCCCTGGACAGGGAGGGGATACGCAGTATTTT. Translation gives CATSPGQGGDTQYF.

Remarks on this clone: Other DNA sequences in the same sample also yield this CDR3. The J gene is TRBJ1-5, the V gene TRBV9; TRBD1 matches 7 bases. The CDR3 sequence is 14 residues long. V was pared by 0 bases and J by 4 bases, with 1 base of the junction left unmatched. Germline assignment: CDR1 SGDLS and CDR2 YYNGEE. DNA for the CDR3: TGTGCCAGCAGCGTAGGACAGGGAAATCAGCCCCAGCATTTT. Translating gives CASSVGQGNQPQHF.

This chain uses TRBV14 with TRBJ2-7, with 10 bases identical to TRBD2. The germline V gene has CDR1 SGHDN and CDR2 FVKESK. V trimming: 1 base; J trimming: 6 bases; junction bases outside the gene matches: 9. The CDR3 spans 16 residues. The CDR3 DNA is TGTGCCAGCAGCCAAGTTGGCCTAGCGGGAGTTGCCGAGCAGTACTTC. It yields the protein CASSQVGLAGVAEQYF.

A remark on this clone: Other DNA sequences in this sample translate to the same CDR3. The chain is built from TRBV28 and TRBJ2-7; no clear D gene. The V end lost 2 bases, the J end lost 4 bases, and 6 bases lay between the germline ends. The germline CDR1 and CDR2 sequences are MDHEN and SYDVKM. CDR3 length: 12 amino acids. The CDR3 DNA is TGTGCCAGCAGTTTACTTAGATACGAGCAGTACTTC. Protein product: CASSLLRYEQYF.

This chain connects TRBV2 to TRBJ2-7; 11 bases align to TRBD1. The CDR3 extends over 14 amino acids. Trimming took 7 bases from V and 7 from J; bases not matched to a gene: 9. Germline values: CDR1 SNHLY, CDR2 FYNNEI. The CDR3: CASIGQGALGEQYF. CDR3 sequence (DNA): TGTGCCAGCATTGGACAGGGGGCTCTTGGAGAGCAGTACTTC.

J is TRBJ1-2 and V is TRBV5-1; TRBD1 might be the D (5 bases). The V end lost 0 bases, the J end lost 8 bases, and 17 bases lay between the germline ends. The CDR3 runs to 15 residues. Germline V gene sequence: CDR1 SGHRS, CDR2 YFSETQ. The CDR3 DNA is TGCGCCAGCAGCTTGGACAGGAGTTCATTAGGAGGCTACACCTTC. Amino acids: CASSLDRSSLGGYTF.